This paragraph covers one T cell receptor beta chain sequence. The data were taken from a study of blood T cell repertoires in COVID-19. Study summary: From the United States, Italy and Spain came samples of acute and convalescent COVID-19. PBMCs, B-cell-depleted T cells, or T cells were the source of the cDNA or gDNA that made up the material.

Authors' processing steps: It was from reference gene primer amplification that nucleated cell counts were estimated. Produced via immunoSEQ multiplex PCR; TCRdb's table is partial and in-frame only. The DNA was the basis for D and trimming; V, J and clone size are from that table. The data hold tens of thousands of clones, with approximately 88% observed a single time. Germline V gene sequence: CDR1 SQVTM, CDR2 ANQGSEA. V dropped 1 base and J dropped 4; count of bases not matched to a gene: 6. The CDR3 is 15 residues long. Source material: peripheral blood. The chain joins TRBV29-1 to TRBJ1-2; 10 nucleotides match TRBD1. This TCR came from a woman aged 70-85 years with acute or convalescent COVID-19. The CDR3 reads CSVEGVTGGVYGYTF. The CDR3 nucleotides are TGCAGCGTTGAAGGGGTGACAGGGGGCGTCTATGGCTACACCTTC.